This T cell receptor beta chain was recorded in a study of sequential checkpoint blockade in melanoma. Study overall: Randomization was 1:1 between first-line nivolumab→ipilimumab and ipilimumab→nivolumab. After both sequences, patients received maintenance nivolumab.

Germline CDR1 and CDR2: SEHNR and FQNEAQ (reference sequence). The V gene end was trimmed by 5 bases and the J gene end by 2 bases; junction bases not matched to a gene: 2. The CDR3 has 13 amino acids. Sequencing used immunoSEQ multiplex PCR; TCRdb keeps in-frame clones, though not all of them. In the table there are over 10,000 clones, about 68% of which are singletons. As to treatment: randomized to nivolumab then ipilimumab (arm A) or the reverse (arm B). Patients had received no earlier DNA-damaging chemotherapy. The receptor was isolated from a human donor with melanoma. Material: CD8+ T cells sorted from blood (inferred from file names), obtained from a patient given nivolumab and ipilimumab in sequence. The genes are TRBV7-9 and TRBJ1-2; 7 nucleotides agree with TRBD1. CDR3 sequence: CASSQTGNYGYTF. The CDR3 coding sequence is TGTGCCAGCAGCCAGACAGGGAACTATGGCTACACCTTC.